Only one count was recorded for the clone carrying this TCR beta chain. The antigen remains unidentified. V was trimmed by 5 bases and J by 5 bases, leaving 14 bases between them. Per the germline V gene, CDR1 is MRHNA and CDR2 is SNTAGT. The CDR3 covers 14 residues. Both 60 Vbeta primers and 13 Jbeta primers went into the PCR. Clones were sequenced by immunoSEQ multiplex PCR, and TCRdb holds only the in-frame ones, with some missing. The sample gives under 200,000 clones, around 88% of which show up once; roughly 1.9% is in the top ten. These data come from a study of cytomegalovirus exposure and HLA in healthy donors. Study-wide results and limits: Common viral pathogens seemed, in a later analysis, to connect with several of the most significant clusters. An analysis was carried out later, and it reportedly showed fewer N-insertions in an Asian-associated ancestry cluster than the 666-donor mean. V- and J-gene trimming in TCR beta was tied to a missense DCLRE1C variant by an analysis performed later.

The chain combines TRBV6-4 with TRBJ2-3, with a weak D call TRBD1 (6 bases). The sequencing input was PBMCs. The receptor's source is a woman aged 18-29 years in good health and CMV-seronegative. In DNA, the CDR3 is TGTGCCAGCAGTCTACAGGGAGATGGAGATACGCAGTATTTT. It is translated as CASSLQGDGDTQYF.